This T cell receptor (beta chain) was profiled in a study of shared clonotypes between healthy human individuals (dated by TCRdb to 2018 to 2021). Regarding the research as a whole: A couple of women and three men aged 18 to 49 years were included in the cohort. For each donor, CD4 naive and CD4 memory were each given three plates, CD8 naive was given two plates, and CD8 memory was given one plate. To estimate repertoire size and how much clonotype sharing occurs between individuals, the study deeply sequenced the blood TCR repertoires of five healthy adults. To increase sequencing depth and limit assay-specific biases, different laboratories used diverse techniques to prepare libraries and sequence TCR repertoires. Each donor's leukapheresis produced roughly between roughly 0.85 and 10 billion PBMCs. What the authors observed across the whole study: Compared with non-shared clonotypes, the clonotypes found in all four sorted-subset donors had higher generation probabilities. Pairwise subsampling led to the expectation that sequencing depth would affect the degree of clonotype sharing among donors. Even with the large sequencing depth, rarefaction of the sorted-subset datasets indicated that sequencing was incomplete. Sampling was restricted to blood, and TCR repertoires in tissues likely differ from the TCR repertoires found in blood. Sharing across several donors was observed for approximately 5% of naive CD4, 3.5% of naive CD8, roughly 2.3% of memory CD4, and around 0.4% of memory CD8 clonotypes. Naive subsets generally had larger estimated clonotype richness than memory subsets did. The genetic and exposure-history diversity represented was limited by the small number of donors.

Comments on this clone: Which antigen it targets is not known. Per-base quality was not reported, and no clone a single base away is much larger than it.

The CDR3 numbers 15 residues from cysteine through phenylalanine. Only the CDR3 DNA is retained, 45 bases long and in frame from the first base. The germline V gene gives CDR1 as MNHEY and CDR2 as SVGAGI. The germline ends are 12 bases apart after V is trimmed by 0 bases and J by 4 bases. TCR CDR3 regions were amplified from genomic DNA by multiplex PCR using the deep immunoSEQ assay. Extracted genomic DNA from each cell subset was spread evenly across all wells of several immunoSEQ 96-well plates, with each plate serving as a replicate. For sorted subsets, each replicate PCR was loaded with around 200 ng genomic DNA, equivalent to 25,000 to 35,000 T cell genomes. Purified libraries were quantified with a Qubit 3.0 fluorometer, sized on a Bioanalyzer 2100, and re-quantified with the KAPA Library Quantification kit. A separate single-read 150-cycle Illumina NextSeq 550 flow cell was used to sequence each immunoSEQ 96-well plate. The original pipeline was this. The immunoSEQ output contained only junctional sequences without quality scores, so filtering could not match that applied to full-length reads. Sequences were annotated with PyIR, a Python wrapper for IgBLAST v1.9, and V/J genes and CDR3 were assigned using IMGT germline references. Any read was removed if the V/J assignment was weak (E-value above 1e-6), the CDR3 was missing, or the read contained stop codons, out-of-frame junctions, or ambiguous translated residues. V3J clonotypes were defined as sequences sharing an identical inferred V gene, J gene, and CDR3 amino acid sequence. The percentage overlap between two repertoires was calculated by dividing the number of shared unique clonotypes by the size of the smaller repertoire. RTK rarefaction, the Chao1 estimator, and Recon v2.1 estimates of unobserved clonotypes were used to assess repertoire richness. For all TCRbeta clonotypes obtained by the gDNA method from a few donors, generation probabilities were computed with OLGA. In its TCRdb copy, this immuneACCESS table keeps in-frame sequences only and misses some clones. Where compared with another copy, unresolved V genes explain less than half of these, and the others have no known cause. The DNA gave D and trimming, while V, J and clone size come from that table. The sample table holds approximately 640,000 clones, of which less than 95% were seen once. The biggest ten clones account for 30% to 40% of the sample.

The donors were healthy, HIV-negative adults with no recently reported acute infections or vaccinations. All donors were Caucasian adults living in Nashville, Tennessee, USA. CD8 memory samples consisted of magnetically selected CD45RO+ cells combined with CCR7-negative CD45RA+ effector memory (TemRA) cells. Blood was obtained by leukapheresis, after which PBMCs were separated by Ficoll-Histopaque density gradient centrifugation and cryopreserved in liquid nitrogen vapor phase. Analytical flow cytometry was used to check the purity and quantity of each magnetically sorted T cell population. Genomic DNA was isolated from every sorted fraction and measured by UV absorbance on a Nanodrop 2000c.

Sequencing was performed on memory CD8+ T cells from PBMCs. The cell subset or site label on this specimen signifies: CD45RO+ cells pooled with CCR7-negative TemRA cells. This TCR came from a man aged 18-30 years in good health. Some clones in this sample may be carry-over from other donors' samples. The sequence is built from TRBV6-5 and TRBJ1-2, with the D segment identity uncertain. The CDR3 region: CASSYSPGLGYGYTF. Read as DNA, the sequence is TGTGCCAGCAGTTACTCGCCAGGTCTGGGCTATGGCTACACCTTC.